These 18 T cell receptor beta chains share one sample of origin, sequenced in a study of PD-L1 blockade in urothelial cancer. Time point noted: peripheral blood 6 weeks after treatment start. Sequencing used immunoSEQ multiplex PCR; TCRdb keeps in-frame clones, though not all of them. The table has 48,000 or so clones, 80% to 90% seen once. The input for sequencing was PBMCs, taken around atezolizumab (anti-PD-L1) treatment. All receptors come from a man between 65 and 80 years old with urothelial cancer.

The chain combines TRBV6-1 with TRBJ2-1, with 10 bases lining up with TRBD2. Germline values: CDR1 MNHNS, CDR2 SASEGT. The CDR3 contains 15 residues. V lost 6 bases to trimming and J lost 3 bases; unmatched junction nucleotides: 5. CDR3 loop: CASSPGTSVYNEQFF. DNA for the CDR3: TGTGCCAGCAGCCCCGGGACTAGCGTCTACAATGAGCAGTTCTTC.

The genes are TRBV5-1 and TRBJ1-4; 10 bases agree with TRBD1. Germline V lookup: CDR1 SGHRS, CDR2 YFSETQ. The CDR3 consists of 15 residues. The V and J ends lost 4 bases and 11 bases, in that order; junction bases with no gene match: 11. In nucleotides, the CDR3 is TGCGCCAGCAGCGATGGGACAGGGGCCTTTCGGAAACTGTTTTTT. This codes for CASSDGTGAFRKLFF. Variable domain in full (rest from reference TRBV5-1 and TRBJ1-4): KAGVTQTPRYLIKTRGQQVTLSCSPISGHRSVSWYQQTPGQGLQFLFEYFSETQRNKGNFPGRFSGRQFSNSRSEMNVSTLELGDSALYLCASSDGTGAFRKLFFGSGTQLSVL.

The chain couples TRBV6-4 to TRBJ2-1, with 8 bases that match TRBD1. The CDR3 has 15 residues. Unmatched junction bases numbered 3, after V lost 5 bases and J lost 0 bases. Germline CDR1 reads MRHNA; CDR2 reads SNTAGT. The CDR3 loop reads CASSRQGSSYNEQFF. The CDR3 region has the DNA TGTGCCAGCAGTCGACAGGGGTCCTCCTACAATGAGCAGTTCTTC.

The CDR3 loop reads CASSHKGAGAPEAFF. CDR3 sequence (DNA): TGCGCCAGCAGCCACAAAGGAGCAGGGGCTCCTGAAGCTTTCTTT. The rearrangement uses TRBV4-1 and TRBJ1-1; D may be TRBD1 (6 bases). V was shortened by 3 bases and J by 6 bases, with 17 bases between the two germline ends. Germline assignment: CDR1 MGHRA and CDR2 YSYEKL. The CDR3 is 15 residues long.

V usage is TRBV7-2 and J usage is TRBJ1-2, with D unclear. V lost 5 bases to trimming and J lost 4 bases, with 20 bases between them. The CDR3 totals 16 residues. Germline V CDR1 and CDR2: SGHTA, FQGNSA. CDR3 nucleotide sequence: TGTGCCAGCAGCCCGTATGCGGCCTCGGCGGGCTATGGCTACACCTTC. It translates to CASSPYAASAGYGYTF.

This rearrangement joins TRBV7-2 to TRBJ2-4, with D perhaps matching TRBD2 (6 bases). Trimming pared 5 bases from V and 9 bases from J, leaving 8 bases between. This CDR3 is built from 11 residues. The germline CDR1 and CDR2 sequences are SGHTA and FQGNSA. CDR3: CASSAGSIQYF. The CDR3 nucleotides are TGTGCCAGCAGCGCGGGGAGCATTCAGTACTTC.

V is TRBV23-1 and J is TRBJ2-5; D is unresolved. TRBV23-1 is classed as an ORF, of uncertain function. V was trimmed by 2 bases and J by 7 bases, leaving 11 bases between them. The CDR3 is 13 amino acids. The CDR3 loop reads CASSQNIPRTQYF. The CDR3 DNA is TGCGCCAGCAGTCAAAACATTCCAAGGACCCAGTACTTC.

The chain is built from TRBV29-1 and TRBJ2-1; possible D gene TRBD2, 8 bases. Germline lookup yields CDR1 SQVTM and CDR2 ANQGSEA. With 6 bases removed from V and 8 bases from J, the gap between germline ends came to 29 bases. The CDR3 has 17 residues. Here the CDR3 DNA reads TGCAGCGTCGCGCCAGGGGGACGCGAGCGGGAGCGGGATGAGCAGTTCTTC. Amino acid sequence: CSVAPGGRERERDEQFF.

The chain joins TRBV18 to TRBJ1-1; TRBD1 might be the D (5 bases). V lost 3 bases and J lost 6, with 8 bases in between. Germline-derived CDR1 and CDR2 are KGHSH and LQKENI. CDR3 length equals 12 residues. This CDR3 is CASSPTDSEAFF. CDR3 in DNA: TGTGCCAGCTCACCGACAGATTCTGAAGCTTTCTTT.

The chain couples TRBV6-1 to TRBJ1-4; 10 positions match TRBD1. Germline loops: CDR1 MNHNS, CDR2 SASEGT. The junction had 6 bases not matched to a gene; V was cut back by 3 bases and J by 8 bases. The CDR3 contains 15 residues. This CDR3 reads CASSEGGQGGEKLFF. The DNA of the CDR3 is TGTGCCAGCAGTGAGGGCGGACAGGGGGGGGAAAAACTGTTTTTT.

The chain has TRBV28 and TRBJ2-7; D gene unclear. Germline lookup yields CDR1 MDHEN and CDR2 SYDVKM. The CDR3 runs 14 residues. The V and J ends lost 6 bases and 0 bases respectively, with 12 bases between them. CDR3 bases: TGTGCCAGCAGGTTAAGCGACGGCTCCTACGAGCAGTACTTC. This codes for CASRLSDGSYEQYF.

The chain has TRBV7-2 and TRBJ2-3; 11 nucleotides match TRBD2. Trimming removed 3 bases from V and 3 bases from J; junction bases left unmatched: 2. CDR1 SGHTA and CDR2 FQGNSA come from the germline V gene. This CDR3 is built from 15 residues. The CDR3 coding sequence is TGTGCCAGCAGCTTTACTAGCGGGGGAACAGATACGCAGTATTTT. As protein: CASSFTSGGTDTQYF.

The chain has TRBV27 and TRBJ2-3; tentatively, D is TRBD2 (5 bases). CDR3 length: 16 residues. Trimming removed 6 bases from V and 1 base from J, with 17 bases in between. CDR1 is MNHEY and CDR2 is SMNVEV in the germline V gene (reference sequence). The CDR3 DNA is TGTGCCAGCAGGGCTTTGGGCCCGAGGGGCACAGATACGCAGTATTTT. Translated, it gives CASRALGPRGTDTQYF.

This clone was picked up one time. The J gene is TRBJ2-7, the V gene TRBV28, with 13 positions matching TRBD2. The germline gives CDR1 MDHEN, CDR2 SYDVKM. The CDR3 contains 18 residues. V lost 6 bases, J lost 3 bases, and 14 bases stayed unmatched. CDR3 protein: CASSSRPGTSGEGYEQYF. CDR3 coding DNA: TGTGCCAGCAGCTCTCGTCCCGGGACTAGCGGGGAGGGCTACGAGCAGTACTTC.

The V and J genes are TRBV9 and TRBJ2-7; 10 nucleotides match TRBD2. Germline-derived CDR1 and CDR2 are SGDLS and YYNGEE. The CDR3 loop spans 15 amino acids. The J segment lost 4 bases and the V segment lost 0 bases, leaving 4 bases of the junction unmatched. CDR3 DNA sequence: TGTGCCAGCAGCGTAGGCCCTAGCGGGAGTTACGAGCAGTACTTC. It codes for CASSVGPSGSYEQYF.

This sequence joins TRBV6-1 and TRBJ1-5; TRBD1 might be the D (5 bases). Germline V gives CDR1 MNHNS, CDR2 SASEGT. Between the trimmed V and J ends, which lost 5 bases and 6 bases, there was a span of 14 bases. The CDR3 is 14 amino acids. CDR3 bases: TGTGCCAGCAGTCAACAGGTTTGGGGTCAGCCCCAGCATTTT. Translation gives CASSQQVWGQPQHF.

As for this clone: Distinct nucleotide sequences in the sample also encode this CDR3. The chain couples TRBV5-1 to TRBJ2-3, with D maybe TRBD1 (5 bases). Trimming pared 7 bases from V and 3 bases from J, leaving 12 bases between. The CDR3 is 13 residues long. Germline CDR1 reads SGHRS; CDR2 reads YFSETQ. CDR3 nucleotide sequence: TGCGCCAGCGGTCAGGGATCGACAGATACGCAGTATTTT. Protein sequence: CASGQGSTDTQYF.

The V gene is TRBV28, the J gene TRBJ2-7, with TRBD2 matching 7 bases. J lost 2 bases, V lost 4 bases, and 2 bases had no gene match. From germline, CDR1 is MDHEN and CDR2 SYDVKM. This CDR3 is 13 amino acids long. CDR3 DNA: TGTGCCAGCAGTTCCGGGACTACCTACGAGCAGTACTTC. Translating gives CASSSGTTYEQYF.